This is a list of T cell receptor beta chains from one sample in a study of identical twins. TCRdb redid the calling of the 5' RACE reads with MiXCR, one entry per CDR3 protein. The repertoire consists of 260,000 or so distinct CDR3 sequences, with approximately 7.8% occurring once and the leading ten covering under 7%. Separately, the same data were catalogued under a study of yellow fever vaccine responses in identical twins.

Material for sequencing was CD8+ T cells sorted from blood. These TCRs come from a young woman in good health. Each CDR3 is given with its conserved first and last residue. Size values are once, few and many counts, or a class for expanded clones, and some rows have none.

CDR3 protein: CSAHDRDRGLDEQFF
J gene: TRBJ2-1
clone size: many
V gene: TRBV20-1

CDR3 protein: CASMGPRSEAFF
J gene: TRBJ1-1
clone size: many
V gene: TRBV6-5

CDR3 protein: CASSSDRERNTGELFF
J gene: TRBJ2-2
clone size: .
V gene: TRBV11-3

CDR3 protein: CASSQPSTVEQFF
J gene: TRBJ2-1
clone size: many
V gene: TRBV5-1

CDR3 protein: CASSAGGPPREQFF
J gene: TRBJ2-1
clone size: many
V gene: TRBV9

CDR3 protein: CASSYEGVNTEAFF
J gene: TRBJ1-1
clone size: many
V gene: TRBV6-5

CDR3 protein: CASSQGTSAQETQYF
J gene: TRBJ2-5
clone size: many
V gene: TRBV3-1

CDR3 protein: CASRGPGANVLTF
J gene: TRBJ2-6
clone size: .
V gene: TRBV21-1

CDR3 protein: CASSFQGTQYF
J gene: TRBJ2-3
clone size: .
V gene: TRBV12-3/TRBV12-4

CDR3 protein: CASSPIGEGEETQYF
J gene: TRBJ2-5
clone size: .
V gene: TRBV28

CDR3 protein: CASSSRQGPPYEQYF
J gene: TRBJ2-7
clone size: few
V gene: TRBV27

CDR3 protein: CASSLRTSGYNEQFF
J gene: TRBJ2-1
clone size: many
V gene: TRBV7-9

CDR3 protein: CSARETSRPTDTQYF
J gene: TRBJ2-3
clone size: few
V gene: TRBV20-1

CDR3 protein: CASSPDTYQETQYF
J gene: TRBJ2-5
clone size: .
V gene: TRBV12-3/TRBV12-4

CDR3 protein: CASTRSSYNSPLHF
J gene: TRBJ1-6
clone size: .
V gene: TRBV12-3/TRBV12-4

CDR3 protein: CASSQDPLDRGRRTEAFF
J gene: TRBJ1-1
clone size: many
V gene: TRBV4-1

CDR3 protein: CASSVQTATNEKLFF
J gene: TRBJ1-4
clone size: few
V gene: TRBV4-1

CDR3 protein: CASSFRFSGGKETQYF
J gene: TRBJ2-5
clone size: few
V gene: TRBV12-3/TRBV12-4

CDR3 protein: CSARDMEGPKSNQPQHF
J gene: TRBJ1-5
clone size: .
V gene: TRBV20-1

CDR3 protein: CASSQTDRTYEQYF
J gene: TRBJ2-7
clone size: few
V gene: TRBV13

CDR3 protein: CSARTPLAQRLCEQYF
J gene: TRBJ2-7
clone size: many
V gene: TRBV20-1

CDR3 protein: CSARGPQDTGELFF
J gene: TRBJ2-2
clone size: .
V gene: TRBV20-1

CDR3 protein: CASSLGLGQTYEQYF
J gene: TRBJ2-7
clone size: .
V gene: TRBV7-2

CDR3 protein: CASSFTVQGIDEQFF
J gene: TRBJ2-1
clone size: many
V gene: TRBV5-1

CDR3 protein: CASIRWGDTQYF
J gene: TRBJ2-3
clone size: .
V gene: TRBV28

CDR3 protein: CASGIETQYF
J gene: TRBJ2-5
clone size: .
V gene: TRBV3-1

CDR3 protein: CASSQLGTGYNEQFF
J gene: TRBJ2-1
clone size: few
V gene: TRBV14

CDR3 protein: CASSQSQGNEQFF
J gene: TRBJ2-1
clone size: many
V gene: TRBV4-2

CDR3 protein: CASSVKGRGYTF
J gene: TRBJ1-2
clone size: few
V gene: TRBV9

CDR3 protein: CASSPGLAGESGTQYF
J gene: TRBJ2-3
clone size: .
V gene: TRBV3-1